By share, the clone carrying this TCR beta chain counts as medium-sized. The target antigen is unknown. This sample is drawn from a study of cytomegalovirus exposure and HLA in healthy donors. Germline V gene sequence: CDR1 MNHNS, CDR2 SASEGT. The CDR3 loop spans 15 amino acids. V gave up 2 bases and J gave up 3 bases; unmatched junction bases: 1. Both 60 Vbeta primers and 13 Jbeta primers went into the PCR. The protocol was immunoSEQ multiplex PCR, while the TCRdb copy is restricted to in-frame clones and leaves out a portion. The sample contains approximately 140,000 clones, 81% of which appear only once. Study-wide points: V segments that were indistinguishable, TRBV6-2 and TRBV6-3 among them, were omitted from analysis.

Input material: PBMCs. This TCR was recovered from a man younger than 35 in good health and CMV-seronegative. The chain links TRBV6-1 to TRBJ2-6, with 7 positions matching TRBD1. CDR3 region: CASSENRGGANVLTF. CDR3 sequence (DNA): TGTGCCAGCAGTGAAAACAGGGGTGGGGCCAACGTCCTGACTTTC.